This T cell receptor beta chain was recorded in a study of identical twins. Findings and caveats of the study: Fewer insertions marked abundant cord blood beta clonotypes; young adult naive trended weakly, memory not at all.

TCRdb itself ran the 5' RACE reads through MiXCR, one entry per CDR3 protein. The table has around 530,000 distinct CDR3 sequences, nearly 15% seen once; the top ten hold 0.44%. As to this clonotype: What it binds is unknown.

The CDR3 is made up of 15 amino acids. Germline V gives CDR1 DFQATT, CDR2 SNEGSKA (reference sequence). V was clipped by 2 bases and J by 2 bases; unmatched bases: 3. These same records also appear under a second study, on yellow fever vaccine responses in identical twins.

This chain links TRBV20-1 with TRBJ2-3, with TRBD2 matching over 11 bases. The sequenced sample consisted of CD4+ T cells sorted from blood. The sequence was collected from a woman aged 18-29 years in good health. The CDR3 DNA is TGCAGTGCTAGACTAGCGGGGGGCCACACAGATACGCAGTATTTT. The encoded protein is CSARLAGGHTDTQYF.